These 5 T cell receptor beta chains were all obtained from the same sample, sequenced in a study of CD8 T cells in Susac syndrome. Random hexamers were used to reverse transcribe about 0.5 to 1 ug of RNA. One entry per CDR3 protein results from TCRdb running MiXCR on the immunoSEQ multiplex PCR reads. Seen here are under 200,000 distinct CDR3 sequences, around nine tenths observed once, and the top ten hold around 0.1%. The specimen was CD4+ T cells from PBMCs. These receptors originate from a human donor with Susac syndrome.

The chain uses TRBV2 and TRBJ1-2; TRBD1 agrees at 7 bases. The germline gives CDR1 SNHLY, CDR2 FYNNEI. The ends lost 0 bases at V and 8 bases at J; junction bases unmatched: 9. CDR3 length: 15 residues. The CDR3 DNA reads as TGTGCCAGCAGTGAAGCGTCACGAGGGGGCGCGGGCTACACCTTC. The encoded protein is CASSEASRGGAGYTF.

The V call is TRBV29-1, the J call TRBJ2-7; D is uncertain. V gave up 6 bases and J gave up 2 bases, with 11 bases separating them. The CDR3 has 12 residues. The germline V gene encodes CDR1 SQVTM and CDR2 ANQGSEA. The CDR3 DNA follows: TGCAGCGTGACGACGGCAACCTACGAGCAGTACTTC. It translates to CSVTTATYEQYF.

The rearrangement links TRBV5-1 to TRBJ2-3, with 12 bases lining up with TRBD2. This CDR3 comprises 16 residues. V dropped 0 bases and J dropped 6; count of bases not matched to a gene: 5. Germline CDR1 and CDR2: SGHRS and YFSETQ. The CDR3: CASSLESSGGADTQYF. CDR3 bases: TGCGCCAGCAGCTTGGAGTCTAGCGGGGGGGCGGATACGCAGTATTTT.

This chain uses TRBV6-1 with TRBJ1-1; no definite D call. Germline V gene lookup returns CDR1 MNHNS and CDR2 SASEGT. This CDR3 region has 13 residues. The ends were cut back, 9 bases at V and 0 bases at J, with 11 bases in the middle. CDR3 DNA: TGTGCCAGTCAGTACCTCATGAACACTGAAGCTTTCTTT. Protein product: CASQYLMNTEAFF.

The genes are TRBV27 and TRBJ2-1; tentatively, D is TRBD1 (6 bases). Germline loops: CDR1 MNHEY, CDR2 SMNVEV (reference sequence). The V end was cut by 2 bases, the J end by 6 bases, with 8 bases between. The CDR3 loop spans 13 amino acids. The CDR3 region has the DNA TGTGCCAGCAGTTTAGTCAGGGGCAATGAGCAGTTCTTC. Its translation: CASSLVRGNEQFF.